Detailed here is one TCR beta chain. An assay was performed, and its level was deep. Generated by immunoSEQ multiplex PCR, the TCRdb table keeps only in-frame clones and is missing some. The top ten hold 0.3% to 0.4% of the sample, which has some 2.3 million clones, more than 85% seen once. The sample is drawn from a study of shared clonotypes between healthy human individuals. The sample taken for sequencing was naive CD4+ T cells from PBMCs. Subset given: CD45RA+ positively selected. This receptor was obtained from a man aged 18 to 30 in good health. Some clones in this sample may be carry-over from other donors' samples.

The CDR3: CASRPTGAYEQYF. The DNA for the CDR3 is TGTGCCAGCAGACCCACAGGGGCCTACGAGCAGTACTTC. The chain is built from TRBV6-6 and TRBJ2-7; 7 bases are shared with TRBD1. The CDR3 sequence is 13 residues long. CDR1 is MNHNY and CDR2 is SVGAGI in the germline V gene (reference sequence). Trimming at V came to 6 bases and at J to 2 bases, leaving 4 bases not matched to a gene.